This TCR beta chain emerged from a study of somatic mutations in cytotoxic T cells in rheumatoid arthritis. Study-level information: Patients had 25 to 30 ml EDTA blood drawn right after diagnosis, before any treatment. Flow sorting yielded some V beta antibody-stained T-cell populations at nearly 100% purity, among them V beta1+ cells sequenced for TCRB.

After removal of 1 base from V and 2 bases from J, the junction contained 1 base not matched to a gene. The CDR3 has 14 residues. Germline CDR1 is MGHRA and CDR2 is YSYEKL. Profiled with immunoSEQ multiplex PCR; TCRdb holds only in-frame clones, not every one. This table has about 4,200 clones, around 77% appearing once. Overall study findings and caveats: CD8+ T-cell clonality did not differ significantly between rheumatoid arthritis patients and age-matched healthy controls. Of approximately 70 patients, seven or eight had a largest CD8+ clone that exceeded 20% of CD8+ cells.

To note about this clone: The antigen is not known.

This clonotype was obtained from an adult with rheumatoid arthritis. Sequencing was carried out using CD8+ T cells sorted from blood. The chain has TRBV4-1 and TRBJ2-7, with TRBD2 matching over 8 bases. The CDR3 region is CASSQGGLAYEQYF. The DNA of the CDR3 is TGCGCCAGCAGCCAAGGGGGACTAGCCTACGAGCAGTACTTC.